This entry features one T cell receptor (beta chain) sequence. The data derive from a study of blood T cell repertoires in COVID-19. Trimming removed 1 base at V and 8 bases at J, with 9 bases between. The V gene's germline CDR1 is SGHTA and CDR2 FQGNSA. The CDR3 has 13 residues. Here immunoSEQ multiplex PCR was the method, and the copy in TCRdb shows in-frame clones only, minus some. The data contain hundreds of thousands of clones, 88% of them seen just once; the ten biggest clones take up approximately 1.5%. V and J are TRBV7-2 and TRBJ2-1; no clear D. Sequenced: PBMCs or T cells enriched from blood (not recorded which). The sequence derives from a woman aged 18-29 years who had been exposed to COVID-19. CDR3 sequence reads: CASSLVTVYEQFF. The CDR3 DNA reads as TGTGCCAGCAGCTTAGTCACAGTCTATGAGCAGTTCTTC.